These 29 T cell receptor beta chains were all obtained from the same sample, sequenced in a study of cytomegalovirus exposure and HLA in healthy donors. With 60 Vbeta and 13 Jbeta primers, the PCR was carried out. Data came from immunoSEQ multiplex PCR; TCRdb stores just in-frame clones and leaves some out. The sample yields around 130,000 clones, approximately 57% seen once. Sequenced sample: PBMCs. All receptors come from a male donor in good health and CMV-seronegative.

The CDR3 region is CATKGQGITEAFF. The DNA of the CDR3 is TGTGCCACCAAGGGACAGGGAATCACTGAAGCTTTCTTT. The chain has TRBV15 and TRBJ1-1, with TRBD1 matching 9 bases. The V gene's germline CDR1 is LNHNV and CDR2 YYDKDF (reference sequence). This CDR3 is built from 13 residues. The J segment lost 4 bases and the V segment lost 7 bases, leaving 4 bases of the junction unmatched. Full variable domain (rest looked up from reference TRBV15 and TRBJ1-1): DAMVIQNPRYQVTQFGKPVTLSCSQTLNHNVMYWYQQKSSQAPKLLFHYYDKDFNNEADTPDNFQSRRPNTSFCFLDIRSPGLGDTAMYLCATKGQGITEAFFGQGTRLTVV.

In this sample, this clone turned up a few times. The V gene is TRBV29-1, the J gene TRBJ1-1, with a possible D match to TRBD1 (5 bases). Trimming stripped 6 bases from V and 6 bases from J, with 20 bases between. CDR3 length: 14 amino acids. The V gene's germline CDR1 is SQVTM and CDR2 ANQGSEA. The CDR3: CSVLRGSLEPEAFF. The CDR3 region has the DNA TGCAGCGTCCTAAGGGGCAGCCTCGAGCCTGAAGCTTTCTTT.

This clone was recorded once. The chain is built from TRBV6-5 and TRBJ2-7; 9 bases are shared with TRBD1. Trimming cost V 2 bases and J 3 bases; bases outside gene matches: 2. This CDR3 comprises 14 residues. From germline, CDR1 is MNHEY and CDR2 SVGAGI. The CDR3 bases are TGTGCCAGCAGTTACGCGGGACAGGGCTACGAGCAGTACTTC. Its translation is CASSYAGQGYEQYF.

The rearrangement joins TRBV28 to TRBJ2-3; D might be TRBD2 (5 bases). The germline V and J ends were trimmed by 5 bases and 2 bases, with 14 bases remaining between them. There are 15 residues in the CDR3. Germline V gene sequence: CDR1 MDHEN, CDR2 SYDVKM. For the CDR3, the DNA is TGTGCCAGCAGTCCGACTACATCTCCCACAGATACGCAGTATTTT. The encoded protein is CASSPTTSPTDTQYF.

This sequence joins TRBV5-1 and TRBJ2-2; tentative D call: TRBD2 (5 bases). Germline V gene lookup returns CDR1 SGHRS and CDR2 YFSETQ. With 7 bases removed from V and 2 bases from J, the gap between germline ends came to 18 bases. CDR3 size: 16 residues. CDR3: CASSERQTTNTGELFF. CDR3 nucleotide sequence: TGCGCCAGCTCAGAACGGCAGACTACTAACACCGGGGAGCTGTTTTTT.

A single count supports this clone. The chain carries TRBV18 and TRBJ1-3; 8 positions agree with TRBD1. This CDR3 region has 17 residues. V lost 4 bases to trimming and J lost 0 bases; unmatched junction nucleotides: 8. Germline V gene lookup returns CDR1 KGHSH and CDR2 LQKENI. The CDR3 is CASSRGQGLDSGNTIYF. The CDR3 nucleotides read TGTGCCAGCTCACGAGGACAGGGCCTCGACTCTGGAAACACCATATATTTT.

The CDR3 protein is CATSVRGGPDTQYF. The CDR3 nucleotides are TGTGCCACCAGCGTGCGGGGGGGACCAGATACGCAGTATTTT. This chain uses TRBV15 with TRBJ2-3, with 9 bases fitting TRBD2. Germline trimming cut 5 bases from V and 4 bases from J; bases unmatched to any gene: 4. This CDR3 is 14 amino acids long. CDR1 LNHNV and CDR2 YYDKDF come from the germline V gene (reference sequence).

This clone turned up a few times. The V call is TRBV30, the J call TRBJ2-7; TRBD1 agrees at 12 bases. Germline V gene data show CDR1 as GTSNPN and CDR2 as SVGIG (reference sequence). Unmatched junction bases numbered 10, after V lost 3 bases and J lost 4 bases. CDR3 length: 16 amino acids. CDR3 bases: TGTGCCTGGAGGGGGACAGGGGGCGGACACGTATACGAGCAGTACTTC. Protein product: CAWRGTGGGHVYEQYF.

J is TRBJ1-6 and V is TRBV5-1; TRBD1 matches at 10 bases. With V trimmed by 4 bases and J by 8 bases, 6 bases remained unmatched. The CDR3 spans 15 residues. CDR1 is SGHRS and CDR2 is YFSETQ in the germline V gene. CDR3 residues: CASSTGTGEDSPLHF. The CDR3 nucleotides are TGCGCCAGCAGCACGGGGACAGGGGAGGATTCACCCCTCCACTTT.

V usage is TRBV27 and J usage is TRBJ1-1; 7 bases map to TRBD1. J gave up 0 bases and V 8 bases, and 3 bases lay outside the gene matches. The CDR3 is 13 residues long. Germline CDR1 reads MNHEY; CDR2 reads SMNVEV (reference sequence). CDR3 bases: TGTGCCAGCCAGGACAGGTTGAACACTGAAGCTTTCTTT. Translated, it gives CASQDRLNTEAFF.

The chain couples TRBV9 to TRBJ1-2; D is possibly TRBD1 (5 bases). Germline CDR1 SGDLS, CDR2 YYNGEE. This CDR3 region has 16 residues. V was trimmed by 3 bases and J by 3 bases, leaving 18 bases between them. CDR3 sequence reads: CASSEWGSTGDYGYTF. The CDR3 coding sequence is TGTGCCAGCAGCGAGTGGGGGAGCACGGGGGACTATGGCTACACCTTC.

This clone was observed a few times. The chain couples TRBV5-1 to TRBJ1-2, with D unresolved. The germline gives CDR1 SGHRS, CDR2 YFSETQ. V lost 1 base and J lost 1, with 11 bases in between. This CDR3 spans 15 amino acids. This CDR3 reads CASSLRHADNYGYTF. CDR3 nucleotides: TGCGCCAGCAGCTTGCGCCACGCGGATAACTATGGCTACACCTTC.

The genes are TRBV7-9 and TRBJ1-4; D possibly corresponds to TRBD1 (6 bases). In germline, CDR1 is SEHNR, CDR2 FQNEAQ (reference sequence). The germline V and J ends were trimmed by 5 bases and 7 bases, with 14 bases remaining between them. CDR3 length equals 14 residues. In nucleotides, the CDR3 is TGTGCCAGCAGCCCTGGGACAAGGCGTGAAAAACTGTTTTTT. It codes for CASSPGTRREKLFF.

The rearrangement uses TRBV4-2 and TRBJ1-5; D is undetermined. Germline loops: CDR1 LGHNA, CDR2 YNFKEQ. V was shortened by 1 base and J by 0 bases, with 13 bases between the two germline ends. The CDR3 runs 17 residues. The CDR3 loop is CASSQVRADYSNQPQHF. CDR3 coding DNA: TGTGCCAGCAGCCAAGTACGGGCAGACTATAGCAATCAGCCCCAGCATTTT.

The V call is TRBV19, the J call TRBJ2-1, with D tentatively TRBD1 (7 bases). There are 15 residues in the CDR3. Germline V lookup: CDR1 LNHDA, CDR2 SQIVND (reference sequence). V gave up 3 bases and J gave up 8 bases, with 17 bases separating them. The DNA of the CDR3 is TGTGCCAGTAGTATGGGGGGACAGCCAGGCTATGAGCAGTTCTTC. This sequence encodes CASSMGGQPGYEQFF.

The rearrangement uses TRBV4-2 and TRBJ2-1, with 10 bases fitting TRBD2. Per the germline V gene, CDR1 is LGHNA and CDR2 is YNFKEQ. Trimming cost V 2 bases and J 8 bases; bases outside gene matches: 15. The CDR3 consists of 18 residues. CDR3 region: CASSQPSVLSGGADEQFF. Written as DNA, the CDR3 is TGTGCCAGCAGCCAACCGTCGGTTTTAAGCGGGGGGGCCGATGAGCAGTTCTTC.

Only a few counts were recorded for this clone. The CDR3 here is CASSPAGFEQYF. Written as DNA, the CDR3 is TGTGCCAGCTCACCAGCAGGGTTCGAGCAGTACTTC. This chain uses TRBV18 with TRBJ2-7, with TRBD1 as a possible D gene (5 bases). There are 12 residues in the CDR3. V lost 2 bases to trimming and J lost 6 bases, with 8 bases between them. CDR1 and CDR2 from the germline V gene are KGHSH and LQKENI.

The DNA of the CDR3 is TGCACCAGCAGCCAAGTTGTAGGGATAGCGGGGGGGAATAGAGATACGCAGTATTTT. Its translation: CTSSQVVGIAGGNRDTQYF. The gene calls are TRBV1 and TRBJ2-3; TRBD2, the table's D call, was not compared with the DNA. TRBV1 constitutes a pseudogene. The CDR3 is 19 amino acids.

This chain uses TRBV9 with TRBJ1-5; TRBD1 is a possible D gene (5 bases). CDR1 SGDLS and CDR2 YYNGEE come from the germline V gene. There are 13 residues in the CDR3. The V end was cut by 4 bases, the J end by 4 bases, with 9 bases between. CDR3 DNA: TGTGCCAGCAGCCAGACAGTGAATCAGCCCCAGCATTTT. As protein: CASSQTVNQPQHF.

The chain employs TRBV15 and TRBJ2-1, with 10 bases matching TRBD1. The length of the CDR3 is 16 residues. J was trimmed by 7 bases and V by 0 bases; bases with no gene match: 6. Germline assignment: CDR1 LNHNV and CDR2 YYDKDF (reference sequence). The CDR3 region is CATSRDRGQGMNEQFF. Here the CDR3 DNA reads TGTGCCACCAGCAGAGATCGGGGACAGGGGATGAATGAGCAGTTCTTC. Full variable domain (missing parts from reference TRBV15 and TRBJ2-1): DAMVIQNPRYQVTQFGKPVTLSCSQTLNHNVMYWYQQKSSQAPKLLFHYYDKDFNNEADTPDNFQSRRPNTSFCFLDIRSPGLGDTAMYLCATSRDRGQGMNEQFFGPGTRLTVL.

There are a few counts of this clone. The chain carries TRBV30 and TRBJ2-3, with TRBD2 as a possible D gene (6 bases). Trimming shortened V by 5 bases and J by 2 bases, and 14 bases separated the two germline ends. Germline loops: CDR1 GTSNPN, CDR2 SVGIG (reference sequence). This CDR3 has 14 residues. The CDR3 loop reads CAWGRGDPTDTQYF. The CDR3 DNA reads as TGTGCCTGGGGCCGCGGGGACCCCACAGATACGCAGTATTTT.

This clone has just a few counts. V is TRBV19 and J is TRBJ2-3; 8 bases align to TRBD1. V lost 7 bases and J lost 6; bases outside the gene matches: 6. This CDR3 spans 13 amino acids. Per germline, CDR1 LNHDA and CDR2 SQIVND (reference sequence). The CDR3: CASTGQGTDTQYF. CDR3 coding DNA: TGTGCCAGTACCGGACAGGGAACGGATACGCAGTATTTT.

The gene calls are TRBV10-3 and TRBJ2-2; 7 bases match TRBD2. V lost 2 bases and J lost 6; bases outside the gene matches: 15. The CDR3 is 18 amino acids. Germline values: CDR1 ENHRY, CDR2 SYGVKD. CDR3 bases: TGTGCCATCAGTGAGATGAATTCTTACCGGGGGGACGCCGGGGAGCTGTTTTTT. Translating gives CAISEMNSYRGDAGELFF.

The genes are TRBV7-8 and TRBJ2-3, with 10 bases fitting TRBD1. This CDR3 has 15 residues. The germline V gene has CDR1 SGHVS and CDR2 FQNEAQ. V dropped 5 bases and J dropped 3; count of bases not matched to a gene: 5. In DNA form, the CDR3 reads TGTGCCAGCAGCCTCGGGACAGGGGTTACAGATACGCAGTATTTT. This encodes CASSLGTGVTDTQYF.

This clone showed up just once. The chain has TRBV7-9 and TRBJ2-7, with unresolved D. The CDR3 contains 12 residues. V was cut by 5 bases and J by 4 bases, with 9 bases left in between. CDR1 SEHNR and CDR2 FQNEAQ come from the germline V gene (reference sequence). This chain's CDR3 is CASSGQKYEQYF. The DNA for the CDR3 is TGTGCCAGCAGCGGGCAGAAATACGAGCAGTACTTC. Combining the CDR3 with reference TRBV7-9 and TRBJ2-7 gives the whole variable domain DTGVSQNPRHKITKRGQNVTFRCDPISEHNRLYWYRQTLGQGPEFLTYFQNEAQLEKSRLLSDRFSAERPKGSFSTLEIQRTEQGDSAMYLCASSGQKYEQYFGPGTRLTVT.

The chain has TRBV5-4 and TRBJ2-1, with a possible D match to TRBD2 (6 bases). CDR1 and CDR2 (germline): SGHNT, YYREEE (reference sequence). Between the trimmed V and J ends, which lost 0 bases and 2 bases, there was a span of 9 bases. The CDR3 consists of 15 residues. The CDR3 loop reads CASSLGLDTYNEQFF. The CDR3 DNA reads TGTGCCAGCAGCTTGGGACTAGATACCTACAATGAGCAGTTCTTC. Based on the CDR3 plus reference TRBV5-4 and TRBJ2-1, the full variable domain is ETGVTQSPTHLIKTRGQQVTLRCSSQSGHNTVSWYQQALGQGPQFIFQYYREEENGRGNFPPRFSGLQFPNYSSELNVNALELDDSALYLCASSLGLDTYNEQFFGPGTRLTVL.

The V call is TRBV11-1, the J call TRBJ1-6; 8 nucleotides line up with TRBD1. The length of the CDR3 is 17 residues. After removal of 3 bases from V and 3 bases from J, the junction contained 7 bases not matched to a gene. Germline V gives CDR1 SGHAT, CDR2 FQDESV (reference sequence). CDR3 DNA: TGTGCCAGCAGCTTTTCAGGGGGCGAGGTCTATAATTCACCCCTCCACTTT. Protein product: CASSFSGGEVYNSPLHF.

This clone was observed once. The V gene is TRBV27, the J gene TRBJ2-7; TRBD2 might be the D (7 bases). The CDR3 is made up of 15 amino acids. The V gene lost 6 bases and the J gene lost 6 bases, with 21 bases spanning the gap. The germline V gene encodes CDR1 MNHEY and CDR2 SMNVEV (reference sequence). The CDR3 bases are TGTGCCAGCAGCCACGGGGGGCAGTATCGATTCGAGCAGTACTTC. Encoded protein: CASSHGGQYRFEQYF.

The rearrangement uses TRBV30 and TRBJ1-5; TRBD1 is a possible D gene (5 bases). Germline V lookup: CDR1 GTSNPN, CDR2 SVGIG (reference sequence). This CDR3 is 14 amino acids long. The V end lost 2 bases, the J end lost 9 bases, and 17 bases lay between the germline ends. CDR3 sequence: CAWSSTDTQWPQHF. The CDR3 nucleotides are TGTGCCTGGAGTTCCACGGACACCCAATGGCCCCAGCATTTT.